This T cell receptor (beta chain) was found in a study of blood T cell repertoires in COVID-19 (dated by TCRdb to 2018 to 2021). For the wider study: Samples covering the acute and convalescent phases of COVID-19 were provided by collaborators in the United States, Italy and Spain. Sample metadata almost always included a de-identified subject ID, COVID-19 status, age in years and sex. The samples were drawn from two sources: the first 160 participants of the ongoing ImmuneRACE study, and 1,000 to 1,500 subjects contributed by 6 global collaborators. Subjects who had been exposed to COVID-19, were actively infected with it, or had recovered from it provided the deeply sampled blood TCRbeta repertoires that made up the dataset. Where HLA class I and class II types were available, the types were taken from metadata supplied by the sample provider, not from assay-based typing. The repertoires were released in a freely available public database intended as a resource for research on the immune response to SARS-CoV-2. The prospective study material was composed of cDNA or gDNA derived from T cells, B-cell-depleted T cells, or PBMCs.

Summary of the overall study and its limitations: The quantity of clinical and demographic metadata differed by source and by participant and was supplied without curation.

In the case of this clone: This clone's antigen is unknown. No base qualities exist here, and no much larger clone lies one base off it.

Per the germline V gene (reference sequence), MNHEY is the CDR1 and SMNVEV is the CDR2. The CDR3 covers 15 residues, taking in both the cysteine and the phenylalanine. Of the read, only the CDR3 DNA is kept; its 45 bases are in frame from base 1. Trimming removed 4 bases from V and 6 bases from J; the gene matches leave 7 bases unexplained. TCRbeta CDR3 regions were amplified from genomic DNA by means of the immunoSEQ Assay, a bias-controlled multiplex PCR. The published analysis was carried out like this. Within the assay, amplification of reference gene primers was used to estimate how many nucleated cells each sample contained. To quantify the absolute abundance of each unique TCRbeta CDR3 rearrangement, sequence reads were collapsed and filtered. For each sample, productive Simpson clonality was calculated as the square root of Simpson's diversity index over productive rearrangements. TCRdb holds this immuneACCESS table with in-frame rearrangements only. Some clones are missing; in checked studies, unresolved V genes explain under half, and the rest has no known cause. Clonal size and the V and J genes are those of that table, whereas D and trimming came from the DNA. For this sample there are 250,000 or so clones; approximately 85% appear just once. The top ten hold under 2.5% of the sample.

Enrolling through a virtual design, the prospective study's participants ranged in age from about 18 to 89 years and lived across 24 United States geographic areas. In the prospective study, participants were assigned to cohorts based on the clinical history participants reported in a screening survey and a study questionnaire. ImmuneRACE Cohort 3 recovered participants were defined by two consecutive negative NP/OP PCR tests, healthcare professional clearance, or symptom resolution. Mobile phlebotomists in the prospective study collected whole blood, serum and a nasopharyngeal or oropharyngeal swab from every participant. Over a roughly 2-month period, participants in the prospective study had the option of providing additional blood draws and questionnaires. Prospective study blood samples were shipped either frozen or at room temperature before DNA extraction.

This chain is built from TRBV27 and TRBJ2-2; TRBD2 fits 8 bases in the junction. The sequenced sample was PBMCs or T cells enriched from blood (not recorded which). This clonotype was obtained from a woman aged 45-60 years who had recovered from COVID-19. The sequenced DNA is TGTGCCAGCAGTTCCGGGACTAGAGTTTCCGGGGAGCTGTTTTTT. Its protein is CASSSGTRVSGELFF.